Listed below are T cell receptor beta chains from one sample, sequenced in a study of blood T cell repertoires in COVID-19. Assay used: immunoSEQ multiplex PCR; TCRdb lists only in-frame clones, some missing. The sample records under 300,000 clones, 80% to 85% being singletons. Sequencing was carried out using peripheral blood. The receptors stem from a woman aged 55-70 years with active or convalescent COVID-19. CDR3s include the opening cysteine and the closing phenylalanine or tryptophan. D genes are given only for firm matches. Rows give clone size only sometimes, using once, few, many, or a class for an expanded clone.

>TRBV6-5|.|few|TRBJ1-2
TGTGCCAGCAGAGACCCGGGCCGGGGGGGCTACACCTTC
CASRDPGRGGYTF
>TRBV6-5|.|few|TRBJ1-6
TGTGCCAGCAGTTACGATGGAGCGAGTGGAACTTCACCCCTCCACTTT
CASSYDGASGTSPLHF
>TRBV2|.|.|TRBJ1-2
TGTGCCAGCAGTGACCAGGGAATGACTAACTATGGCTACACCTTC
CASSDQGMTNYGYTF
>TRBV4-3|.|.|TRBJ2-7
TGCGCCAGCAGCCAAGCCGGGCAGGGTCAACAGTACTTC
CASSQAGQGQQYF
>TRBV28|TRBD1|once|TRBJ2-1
TGTGCCGCGGGACAGGGATACAATGAGCAGTTCTTC
CAAGQGYNEQFF
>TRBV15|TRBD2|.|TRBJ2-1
TGTGCCACCAGCGGACCCTGGGGGAGGGAATACAATGAGCAGTTCTTC
CATSGPWGREYNEQFF
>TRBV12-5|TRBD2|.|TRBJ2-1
TGTGCTAGTGGTTTTTCAGCTAGCGGGGGGTCAAGGGACAATGAGCAGTTCTTC
CASGFSASGGSRDNEQFF
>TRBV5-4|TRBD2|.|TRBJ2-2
TGTGCCAGCAACCCTAGCGGTTCGAACACCGGGGAGCTGTTTTTT
CASNPSGSNTGELFF
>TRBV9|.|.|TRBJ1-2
TGTGCCAGCAGCGTGAATAGCAACTATGGCTACACCTTC
CASSVNSNYGYTF
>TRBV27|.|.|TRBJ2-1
TGTGCCAGCAGCCGGGGCCAGGGGTTCGATGAGCAGTTCTTC
CASSRGQGFDEQFF
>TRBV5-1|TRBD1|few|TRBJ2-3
TGCGCCAGCAGCTCGACCCCTACCTCCGGACAGGGAAGCACAGATACGCAGTATTTT
CASSSTPTSGQGSTDTQYF
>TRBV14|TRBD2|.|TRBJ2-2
TGTGCCAGCAGCCGTTGGGGAGGGCCCACCGGGGAGCTGTTTTTT
CASSRWGGPTGELFF
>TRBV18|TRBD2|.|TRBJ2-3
TGTGCCAGCTCACCACCCTCACGGGGGGGCGAGGGGGATACGCAGTATTTT
CASSPPSRGGEGDTQYF
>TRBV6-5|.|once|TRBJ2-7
TGTGCCAGCAGGTACCTTAGCGGATCCTCCTACGAGCAGTACTTC
CASRYLSGSSYEQYF
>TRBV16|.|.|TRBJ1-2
TGTGCCAGCAGCCCCCTGGGCCGACAGGACTATGGCTACACCTTC
CASSPLGRQDYGYTF
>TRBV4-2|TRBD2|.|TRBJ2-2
TGTGCCAGCAGCCAAGAGGGACTAGGCAGGGAGCTGTTTTTT
CASSQEGLGRELFF
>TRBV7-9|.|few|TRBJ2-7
TGTGCCAGCAGCCGGACAGAAGCCTACGAGCAGTACTTC
CASSRTEAYEQYF
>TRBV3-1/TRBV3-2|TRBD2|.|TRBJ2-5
TGTGCCAGCAGCCCCTCCGGGACTAGCGGGGGGACCCAGTACTTC
CASSPSGTSGGTQYF
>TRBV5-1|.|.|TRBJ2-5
TGCGCCAGCAGCACGGACCCGGGGAAAACGGAGACCCAGTACTTC
CASSTDPGKTETQYF
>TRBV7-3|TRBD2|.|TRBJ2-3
TGTGCCAGCAGCTTCAGTGCGGGGGGGTTCACAGATACGCAGTATTTT
CASSFSAGGFTDTQYF
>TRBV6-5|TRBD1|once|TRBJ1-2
TGTGCCAGCAGAGAGTACAGGGGCCCCTATGGCTACACCTTC
CASREYRGPYGYTF
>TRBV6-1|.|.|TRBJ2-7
TGTGCCAGCAGTGAAGCCCAACTGATCTCCTACGAGCAGTACTTC
CASSEAQLISYEQYF
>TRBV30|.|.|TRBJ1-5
TGTGCCTGGAGTGTGGGGGGTAATCAGCCCCAGCATTTT
CAWSVGGNQPQHF
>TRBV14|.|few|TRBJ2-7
TGTGCCAGCAGCCTCCGTGCGGGGCGATACGAGCAGTACTTC
CASSLRAGRYEQYF
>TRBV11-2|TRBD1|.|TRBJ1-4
TGTGCCAGCAGCGCAGGGGGAACAACTAATGAAAAACTGTTTTTT
CASSAGGTTNEKLFF
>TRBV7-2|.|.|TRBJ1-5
TGTGCCAGCAGCTTAGGGGGGGTTGGCAATCAGCCCCAGCATTTT
CASSLGGVGNQPQHF